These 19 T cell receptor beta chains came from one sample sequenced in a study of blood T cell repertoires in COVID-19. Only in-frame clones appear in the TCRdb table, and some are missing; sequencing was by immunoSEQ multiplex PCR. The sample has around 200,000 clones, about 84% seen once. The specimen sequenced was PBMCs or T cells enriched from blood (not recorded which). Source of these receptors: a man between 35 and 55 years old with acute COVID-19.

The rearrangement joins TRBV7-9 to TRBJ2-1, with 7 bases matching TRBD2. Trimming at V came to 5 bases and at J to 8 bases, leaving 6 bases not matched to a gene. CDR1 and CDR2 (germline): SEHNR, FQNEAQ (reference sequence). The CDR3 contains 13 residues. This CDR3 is CASSIRGGDEQFF. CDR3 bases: TGTGCCAGCAGCATTAGGGGAGGGGATGAGCAGTTCTTC.

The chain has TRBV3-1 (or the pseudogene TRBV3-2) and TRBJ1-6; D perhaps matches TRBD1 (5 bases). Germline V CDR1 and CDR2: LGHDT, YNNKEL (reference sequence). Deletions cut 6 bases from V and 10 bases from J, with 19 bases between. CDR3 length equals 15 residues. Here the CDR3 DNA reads TGTGCCAGCAGTCAGAAAGGGGCCCGGCGATCACCCCTCCACTTT. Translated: CASSQKGARRSPLHF.

The CDR3 loop is CSVDTAGVGDEQFF. CDR3 coding DNA: TGCAGCGTTGATACAGCGGGAGTTGGCGATGAGCAGTTCTTC. V is TRBV29-1 and J is TRBJ2-1; 8 nucleotides align to TRBD2. Trimming removed 3 bases from V and 8 bases from J; junction bases left unmatched: 9. The CDR3 has 14 residues. CDR1 is SQVTM, CDR2 ANQGSEA, per germline.

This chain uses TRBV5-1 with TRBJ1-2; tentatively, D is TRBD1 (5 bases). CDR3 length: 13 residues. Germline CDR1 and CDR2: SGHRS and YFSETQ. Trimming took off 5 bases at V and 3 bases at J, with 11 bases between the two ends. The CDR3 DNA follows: TGCGCCAGCAGTCCCGACAGCTACTATGGCTACACCTTC. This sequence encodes CASSPDSYYGYTF.

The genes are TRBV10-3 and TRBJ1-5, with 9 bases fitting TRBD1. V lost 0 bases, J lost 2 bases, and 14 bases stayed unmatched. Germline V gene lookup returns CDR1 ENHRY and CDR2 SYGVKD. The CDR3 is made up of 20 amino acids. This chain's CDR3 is CAISESGDRVPIRGNQPQHF. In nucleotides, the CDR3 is TGTGCCATCAGTGAGTCGGGGGACAGGGTACCGATACGGGGCAATCAGCCCCAGCATTTT.

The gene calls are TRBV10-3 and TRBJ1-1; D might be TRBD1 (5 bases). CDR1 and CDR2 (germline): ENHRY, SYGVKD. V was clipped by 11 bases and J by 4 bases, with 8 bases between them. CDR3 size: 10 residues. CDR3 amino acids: CAAGATEAFF. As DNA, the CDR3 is TGTGCCGCTGGGGCCACTGAAGCTTTCTTT.

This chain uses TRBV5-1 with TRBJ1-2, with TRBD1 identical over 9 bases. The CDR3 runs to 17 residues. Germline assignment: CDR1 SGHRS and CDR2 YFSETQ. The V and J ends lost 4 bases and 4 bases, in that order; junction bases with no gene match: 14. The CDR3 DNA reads TGCGCCAGCAGCACTGAATCACAGGGGGCGGTCGTCTATGGCTACACCTTC. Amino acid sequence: CASSTESQGAVVYGYTF.

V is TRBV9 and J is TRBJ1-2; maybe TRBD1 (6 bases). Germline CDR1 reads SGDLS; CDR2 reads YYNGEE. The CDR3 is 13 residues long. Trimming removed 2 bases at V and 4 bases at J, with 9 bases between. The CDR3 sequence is CASSVEQGYGYTF. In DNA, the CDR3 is TGTGCCAGCAGCGTCGAACAGGGCTATGGCTACACCTTC.

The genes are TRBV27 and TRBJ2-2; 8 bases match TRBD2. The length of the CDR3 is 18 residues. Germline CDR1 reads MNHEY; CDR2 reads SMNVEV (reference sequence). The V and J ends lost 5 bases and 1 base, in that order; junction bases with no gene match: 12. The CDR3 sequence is CASSLTTPGLENTGELFF. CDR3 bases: TGTGCCAGCAGTCTGACGACCCCGGGACTAGAGAACACCGGGGAGCTGTTTTTT.

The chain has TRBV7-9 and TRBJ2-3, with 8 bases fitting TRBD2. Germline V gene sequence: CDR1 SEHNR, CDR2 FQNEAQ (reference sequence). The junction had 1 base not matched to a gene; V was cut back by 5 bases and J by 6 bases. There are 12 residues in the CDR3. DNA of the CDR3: TGTGCCAGCAGCCCGGGAGGGGATACGCAGTATTTT. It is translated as CASSPGGDTQYF.

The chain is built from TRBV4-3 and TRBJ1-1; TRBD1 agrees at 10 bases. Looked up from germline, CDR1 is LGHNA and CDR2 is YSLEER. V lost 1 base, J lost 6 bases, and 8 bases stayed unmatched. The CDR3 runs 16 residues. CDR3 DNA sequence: TGCGCCAGCAGCCAAGTTGGACAGGGGGTAATATCTGAAGCTTTCTTT. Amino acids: CASSQVGQGVISEAFF.

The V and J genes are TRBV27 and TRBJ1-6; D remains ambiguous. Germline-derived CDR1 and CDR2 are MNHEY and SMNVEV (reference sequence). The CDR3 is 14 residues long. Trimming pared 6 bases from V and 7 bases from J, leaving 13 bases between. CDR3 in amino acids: CASSTIGMNSPLHF. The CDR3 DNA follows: TGTGCCAGCAGCACCATCGGGATGAATTCACCCCTCCACTTT.

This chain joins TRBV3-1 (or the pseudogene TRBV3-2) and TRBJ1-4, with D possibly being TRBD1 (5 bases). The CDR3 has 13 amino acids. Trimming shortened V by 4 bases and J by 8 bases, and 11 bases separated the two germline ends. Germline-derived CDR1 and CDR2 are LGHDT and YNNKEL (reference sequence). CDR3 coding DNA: TGTGCCAGCAGCCCCCTCAGGGCCGAAAAACTGTTTTTT. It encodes CASSPLRAEKLFF.

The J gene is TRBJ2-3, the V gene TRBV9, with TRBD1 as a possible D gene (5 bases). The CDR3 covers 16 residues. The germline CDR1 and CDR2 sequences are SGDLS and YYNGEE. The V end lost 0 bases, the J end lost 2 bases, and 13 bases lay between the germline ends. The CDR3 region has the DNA TGTGCCAGCAGCGTAGGTGGTAGACAGTCCACAGATACGCAGTATTTT. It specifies CASSVGGRQSTDTQYF.

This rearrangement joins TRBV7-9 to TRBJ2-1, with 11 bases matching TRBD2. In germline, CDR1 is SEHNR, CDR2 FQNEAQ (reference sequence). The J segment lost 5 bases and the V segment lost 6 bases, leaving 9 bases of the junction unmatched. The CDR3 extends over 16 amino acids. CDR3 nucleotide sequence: TGTGCCAGCAGTAAGGTAGCGGGAGGGCCCCACAATGAGCAGTTCTTC. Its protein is CASSKVAGGPHNEQFF.

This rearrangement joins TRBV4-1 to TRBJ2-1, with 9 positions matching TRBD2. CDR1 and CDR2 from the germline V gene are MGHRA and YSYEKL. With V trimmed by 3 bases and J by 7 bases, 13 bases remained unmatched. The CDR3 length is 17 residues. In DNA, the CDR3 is TGCGCCAGCAGCCACAAAGCGGGAGGAGAATTATGGAATGAGCAGTTCTTC. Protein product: CASSHKAGGELWNEQFF.

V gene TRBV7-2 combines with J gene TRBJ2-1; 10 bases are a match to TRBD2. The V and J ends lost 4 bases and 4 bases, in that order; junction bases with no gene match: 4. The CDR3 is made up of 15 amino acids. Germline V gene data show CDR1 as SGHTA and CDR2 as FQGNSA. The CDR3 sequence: CASSYSSGSYNEQFF. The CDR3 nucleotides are TGTGCCAGCAGCTACTCTAGCGGGAGTTACAATGAGCAGTTCTTC. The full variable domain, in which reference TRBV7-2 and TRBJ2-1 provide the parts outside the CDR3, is GAGVSQSPSNKVTEKGKDVELRCDPISGHTALYWYRQSLGQGLEFLIYFQGNSAPDKSGLPSDRFSAERTGGSVSTLTIQRTQQEDSAVYLCASSYSSGSYNEQFFGPGTRLTVL.

CDR3 protein: CAWGQSNEQFF. In DNA form, the CDR3 reads TGTGCCTGGGGACAGTCCAATGAGCAGTTCTTC. V gene TRBV30 combines with J gene TRBJ2-1; the D gene is possibly TRBD1 (6 bases). Germline V gene lookup returns CDR1 GTSNPN and CDR2 SVGIG (reference sequence). V lost 5 bases to trimming and J lost 6 bases, with 8 bases between them. The CDR3 sequence is 11 residues long.

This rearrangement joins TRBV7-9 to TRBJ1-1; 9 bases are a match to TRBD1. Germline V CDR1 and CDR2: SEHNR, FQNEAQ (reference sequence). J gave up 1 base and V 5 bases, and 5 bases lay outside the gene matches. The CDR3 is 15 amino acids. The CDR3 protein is CASSHRQGENTEAFF. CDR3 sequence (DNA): TGTGCCAGCAGCCACCGACAGGGGGAGAACACTGAAGCTTTCTTT.